This record looks at one T cell receptor (beta chain) sequence and its context. Only in-frame clones appear in the TCRdb table, and some are missing; sequencing was by immunoSEQ multiplex PCR. Counted here are hundreds of thousands of clones, 70% to 90% occurring once; the ten biggest clones make up 0.0095% to 0.013%. V was clipped by 6 bases and J by 5 bases; unmatched bases: 6. There are 13 residues in the CDR3. The germline CDR1 and CDR2 sequences are GTSNPN and SVGIG (reference sequence). The sample is drawn from a study of shared T cell receptors in the human thymus. These data also featured in a second study, about human thymus T cells. From that paper: The donors were infants in Finland with congenital heart defects, otherwise immunologically healthy. Resections from corrective heart surgery provided thymus tissue. Related reports documented highly overlapping thymic repertoires among unrelated individuals.

The sequence was obtained from a boy under two years old with a congenital heart defect. The rearrangement uses TRBV30 and TRBJ2-5; 10 bases agree with TRBD2. What was sequenced was thymocytes. The CDR3 reads CACSGRIGETQYF. In nucleotides, the CDR3 is TGTGCCTGTAGCGGGAGGATCGGGGAGACCCAGTACTTC.